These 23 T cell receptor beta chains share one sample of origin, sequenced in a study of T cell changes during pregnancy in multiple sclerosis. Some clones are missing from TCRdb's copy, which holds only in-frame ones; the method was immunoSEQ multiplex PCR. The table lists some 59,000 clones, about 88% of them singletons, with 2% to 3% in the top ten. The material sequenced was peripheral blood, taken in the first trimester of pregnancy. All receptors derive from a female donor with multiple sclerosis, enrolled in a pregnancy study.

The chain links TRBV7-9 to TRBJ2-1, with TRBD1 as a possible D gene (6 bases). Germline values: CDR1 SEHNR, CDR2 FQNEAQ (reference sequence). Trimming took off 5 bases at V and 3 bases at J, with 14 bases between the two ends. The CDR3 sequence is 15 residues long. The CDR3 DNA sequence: TGTGCCAGCAGCCGGACAGACTACTTCTACAATGAGCAGTTCTTC. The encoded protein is CASSRTDYFYNEQFF.

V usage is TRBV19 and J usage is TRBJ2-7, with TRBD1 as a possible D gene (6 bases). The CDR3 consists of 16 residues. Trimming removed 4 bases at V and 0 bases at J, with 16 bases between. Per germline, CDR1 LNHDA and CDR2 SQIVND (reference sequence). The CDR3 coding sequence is TGTGCCAGTAGTACCACAGGGCAGTCGAGCTCCTACGAGCAGTACTTC. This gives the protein CASSTTGQSSSYEQYF.

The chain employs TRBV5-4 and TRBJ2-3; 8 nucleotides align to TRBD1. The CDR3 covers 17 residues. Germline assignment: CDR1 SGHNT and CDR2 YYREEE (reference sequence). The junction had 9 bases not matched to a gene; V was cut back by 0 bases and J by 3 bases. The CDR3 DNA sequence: TGTGCCAGCAGCTTGGTAAGGGCTACAGGGGGTACAGATACGCAGTATTTT. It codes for CASSLVRATGGTDTQYF.

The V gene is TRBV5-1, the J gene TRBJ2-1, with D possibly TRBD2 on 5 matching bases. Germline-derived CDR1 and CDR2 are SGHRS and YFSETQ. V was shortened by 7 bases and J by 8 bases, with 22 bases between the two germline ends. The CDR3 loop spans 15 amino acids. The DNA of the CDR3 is TGCGCCAGCGGCATAGAGAGCGGCCCCCAGGATGAGCAGTTCTTC. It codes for CASGIESGPQDEQFF.

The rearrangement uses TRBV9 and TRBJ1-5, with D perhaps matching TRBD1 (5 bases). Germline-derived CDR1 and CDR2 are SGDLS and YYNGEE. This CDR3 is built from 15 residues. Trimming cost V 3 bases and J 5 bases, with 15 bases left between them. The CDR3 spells CASSERGRGDQPQHF. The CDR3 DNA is TGTGCCAGCAGCGAAAGGGGTAGGGGTGATCAGCCCCAGCATTTT.

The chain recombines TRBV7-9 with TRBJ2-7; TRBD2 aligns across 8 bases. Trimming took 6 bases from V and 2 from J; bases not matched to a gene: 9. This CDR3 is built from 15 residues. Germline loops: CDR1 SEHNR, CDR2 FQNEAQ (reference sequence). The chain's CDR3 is CASSLAGGATYEQYF. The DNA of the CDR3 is TGTGCCAGCAGTCTAGCCGGGGGGGCAACCTACGAGCAGTACTTC.

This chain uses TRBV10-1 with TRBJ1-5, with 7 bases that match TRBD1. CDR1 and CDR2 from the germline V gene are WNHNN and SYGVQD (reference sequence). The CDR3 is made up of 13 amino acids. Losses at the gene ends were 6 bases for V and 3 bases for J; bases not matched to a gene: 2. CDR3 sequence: CASSGQVNQPQHF. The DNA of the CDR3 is TGCGCCAGCAGCGGACAGGTCAATCAGCCCCAGCATTTT.

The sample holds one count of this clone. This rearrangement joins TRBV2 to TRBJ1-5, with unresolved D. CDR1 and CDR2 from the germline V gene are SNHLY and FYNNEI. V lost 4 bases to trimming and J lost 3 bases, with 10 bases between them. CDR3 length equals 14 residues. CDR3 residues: CASSAADPNQPQHF. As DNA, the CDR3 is TGTGCCAGCAGTGCCGCGGATCCCAATCAGCCCCAGCATTTT.

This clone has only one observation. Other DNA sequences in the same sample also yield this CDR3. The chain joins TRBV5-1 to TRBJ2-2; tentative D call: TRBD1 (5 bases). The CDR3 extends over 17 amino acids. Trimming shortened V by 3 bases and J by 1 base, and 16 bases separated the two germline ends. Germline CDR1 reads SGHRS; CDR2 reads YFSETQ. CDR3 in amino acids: CASSYGASAQNTGELFF. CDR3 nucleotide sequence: TGCGCCAGCAGCTATGGGGCGTCGGCGCAGAACACCGGGGAGCTGTTTTTT.

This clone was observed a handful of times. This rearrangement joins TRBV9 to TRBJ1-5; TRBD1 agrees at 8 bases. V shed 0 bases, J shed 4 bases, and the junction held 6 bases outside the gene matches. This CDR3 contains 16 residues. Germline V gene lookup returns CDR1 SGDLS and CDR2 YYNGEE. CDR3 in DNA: TGTGCCAGCAGCGTAGAATCGTGGACAGGGAATCAGCCCCAGCATTTT. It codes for CASSVESWTGNQPQHF.

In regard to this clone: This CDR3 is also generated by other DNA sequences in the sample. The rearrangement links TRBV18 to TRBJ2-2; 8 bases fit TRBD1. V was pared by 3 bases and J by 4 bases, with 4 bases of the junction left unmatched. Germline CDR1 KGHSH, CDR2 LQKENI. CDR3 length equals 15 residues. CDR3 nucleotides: TGTGCCAGCTCACCTCCTACAGGGGGCACCGGGGAGCTGTTTTTT. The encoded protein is CASSPPTGGTGELFF.

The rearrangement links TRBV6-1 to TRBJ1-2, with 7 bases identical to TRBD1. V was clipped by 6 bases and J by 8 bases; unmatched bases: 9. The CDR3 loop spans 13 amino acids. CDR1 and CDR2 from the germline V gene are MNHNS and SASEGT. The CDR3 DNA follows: TGTGCCAGCAGCGGAGAGGGGGCAGAAGGCTACACCTTC. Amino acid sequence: CASSGEGAEGYTF.

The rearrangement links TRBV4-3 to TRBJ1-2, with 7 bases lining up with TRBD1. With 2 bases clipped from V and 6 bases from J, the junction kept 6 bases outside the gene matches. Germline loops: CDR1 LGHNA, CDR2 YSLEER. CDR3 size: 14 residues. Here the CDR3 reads CASSQPDREDGYTF. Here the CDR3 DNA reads TGCGCCAGCAGCCAACCCGACAGGGAAGATGGCTACACCTTC.

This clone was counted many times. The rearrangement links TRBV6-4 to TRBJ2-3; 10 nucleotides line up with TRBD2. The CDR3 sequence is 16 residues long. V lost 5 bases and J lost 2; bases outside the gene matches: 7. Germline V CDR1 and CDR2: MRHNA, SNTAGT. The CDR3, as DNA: TGTGCCAGCAGTCTATCTAGCGGGGGTTCCACAGATACGCAGTATTTT. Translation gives CASSLSSGGSTDTQYF.

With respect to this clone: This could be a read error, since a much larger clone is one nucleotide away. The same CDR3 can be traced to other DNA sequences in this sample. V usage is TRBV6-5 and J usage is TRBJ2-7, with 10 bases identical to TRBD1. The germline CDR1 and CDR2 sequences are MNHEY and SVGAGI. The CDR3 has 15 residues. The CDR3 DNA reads TGTGCCAGCAGTTACGGGGGGACAGGGGACTACGAGCAATACTTC. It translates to CASSYGGTGDYEQYF.

The chain's CDR3 is CASSYYGTGGEFEQYF. The CDR3 nucleotides are TGTGCCAGCAGTTACTACGGGACAGGTGGAGAATTCGAGCAGTACTTC. The V gene is TRBV6-5, the J gene TRBJ2-7, with 8 bases lining up with TRBD1. The V segment lost 1 base and the J segment 6 bases; nucleotides outside the gene matches: 11. CDR3 length: 16 amino acids. Germline CDR1 MNHEY, CDR2 SVGAGI.

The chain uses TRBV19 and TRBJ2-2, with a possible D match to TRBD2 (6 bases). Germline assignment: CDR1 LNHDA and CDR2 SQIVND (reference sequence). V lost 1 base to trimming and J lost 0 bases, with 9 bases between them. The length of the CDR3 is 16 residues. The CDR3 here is CASSIVGGTNTGELFF. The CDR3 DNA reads TGTGCCAGTAGTATAGTTGGGGGGACGAACACCGGGGAGCTGTTTTTT.

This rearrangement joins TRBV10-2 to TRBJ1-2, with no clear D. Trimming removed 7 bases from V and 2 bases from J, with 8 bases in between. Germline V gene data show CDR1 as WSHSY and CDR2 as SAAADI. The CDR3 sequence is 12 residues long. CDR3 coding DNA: TGCGCCAGCATCCGGGAGAACTATGGCTACACCTTC. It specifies CASIRENYGYTF.

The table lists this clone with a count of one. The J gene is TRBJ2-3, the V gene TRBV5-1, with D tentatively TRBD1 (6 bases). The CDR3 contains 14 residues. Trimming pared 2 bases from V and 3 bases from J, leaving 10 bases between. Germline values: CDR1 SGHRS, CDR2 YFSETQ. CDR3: CASSFSQGTDTQYF. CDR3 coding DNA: TGCGCCAGCAGCTTCTCACAGGGAACAGATACGCAGTATTTT.

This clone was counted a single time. CDR3 DNA: TGTGCCAGCAGCCCATCGGGGGGGCGACGAAACATTCAGTACTTC. Protein sequence: CASSPSGGRRNIQYF. V is TRBV14 and J is TRBJ2-4; 8 bases agree with TRBD2. CDR1 and CDR2 (germline): SGHDN, FVKESK. The junction had 8 bases not matched to a gene; V was cut back by 4 bases and J by 6 bases. The CDR3 sequence is 15 residues long.

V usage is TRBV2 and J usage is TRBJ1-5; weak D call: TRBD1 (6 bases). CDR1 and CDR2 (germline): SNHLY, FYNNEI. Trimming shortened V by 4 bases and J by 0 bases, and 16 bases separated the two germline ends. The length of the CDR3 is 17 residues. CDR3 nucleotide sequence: TGTGCCAGCAGTGTTAGGGGGAGGGTACATAGCAATCAGCCCCAGCATTTT. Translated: CASSVRGRVHSNQPQHF. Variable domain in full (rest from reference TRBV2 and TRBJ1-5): EPEVTQTPSHQVTQMGQEVILRCVPISNHLYFYWYRQILGQKVEFLVSFYNNEISEKSEIFDDQFSVERPDGSNFTLKIRSTKLEDSAMYFCASSVRGRVHSNQPQHFGDGTRLSIL.

CDR3 sequence (DNA): TGCGCCAGCAGCTTGACAGGGAACCCTACAGTTAGCACAGATACGCAGTATTTT. It yields the protein CASSLTGNPTVSTDTQYF. The chain recombines TRBV5-1 with TRBJ2-3; weak D call: TRBD1 (6 bases). With 1 base removed from V and 0 bases from J, the gap between germline ends came to 18 bases. The CDR3 sequence is 18 residues long. Germline CDR1 is SGHRS and CDR2 is YFSETQ.

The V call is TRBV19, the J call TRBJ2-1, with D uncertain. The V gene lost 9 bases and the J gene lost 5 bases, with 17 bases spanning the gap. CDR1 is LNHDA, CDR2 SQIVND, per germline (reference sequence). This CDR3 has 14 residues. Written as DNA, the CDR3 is TGTGCCAGCCACCGCGCGTCCACCAACAATGAGCAGTTCTTC. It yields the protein CASHRASTNNEQFF. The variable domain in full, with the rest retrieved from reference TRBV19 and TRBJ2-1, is DGGITQSPKYLFRKEGQNVTLSCEQNLNHDAMYWYRQDPGQGLRLIYYSQIVNDFQKGDIAEGYSVSREKKESFPLTVTSAQKNPTAFYLCASHRASTNNEQFFGPGTRLTVL.